Listed below are T cell receptor beta chains from one sample, sequenced in a study of identical twins. TCRdb reanalysed the 5' RACE reads using MiXCR and keeps one entry per CDR3 protein. The repertoire consists of some 250,000 distinct CDR3 sequences, with under 8.5% occurring once and the leading ten covering 14% to 15%. The sample also formed part of further work on T cells expressing NK-cell markers.

Sequenced material: CD8+ T cells sorted from blood. The receptors derive from a woman aged 18-35 years in good health. The CDR3 runs from the conserved cysteine through the conserved F or W. The order of the fields is clone size, CDR3 length, D gene, J gene, V gene, CDR3 DNA, CDR3 protein. D genes are given only for firm matches. Not all rows give a size; the values are once, few, many and, for expanded clones, a class.

many	14	NA	TRBJ1-2	TRBV7-9	TGTGCCAGCAGCCGTCTGACGGGGCGGAATGGCTACACCTTC	CASSRLTGRNGYTF
few	14	NA	TRBJ2-7	TRBV9	TGTGCCAGCAGCGTATGGGACAATCCCGACGAGCAGTACTTC	CASSVWDNPDEQYF
many	15	NA	TRBJ2-1	TRBV4-3	TGCGCCAGCAGCCAAGAGCGGGGCAGGCCGTTGGAGCAGTTCTTC	CASSQERGRPLEQFF
NA	19	TRBD1	TRBJ1-1	TRBV7-6	TGTGCCAGCAGCTTAACGCCTCCCGGGACAGTTTTAGGTGACACTGAAGCTTTCTTT	CASSLTPPGTVLGDTEAFF
many	13	TRBD1	TRBJ2-7	TRBV7-8	TGTGCCAGCAGCTGGACAGGGCTGTACGAGCAGTACTTC	CASSWTGLYEQYF
NA	12	NA	TRBJ2-7	TRBV20-1	TGCAGTGCTATATCTCGAGATCGGGAGCAGTACTTC	CSAISRDREQYF
many	11	NA	TRBJ2-7	TRBV7-8	TGTGCCAGCAGCTTAAGCCACGAGCAGTACTTC	CASSLSHEQYF
many	12	NA	TRBJ1-1	TRBV10-3	TGTGCCATCAGTGAAGGGGGGACTGAAGCTTTCTTT	CAISEGGTEAFF
NA	13	NA	TRBJ1-4	TRBV13	TGTGCCAGCAGCTTAGGCAATGTTGGGAAACTGTTTTTT	CASSLGNVGKLFF
many	15	NA	TRBJ2-7	TRBV6-1	TGTGCCAGCAGCCGTTCACCAAACCCCTCCTACGAGCAGTACTTC	CASSRSPNPSYEQYF
NA	13	NA	TRBJ1-2	TRBV11-2	TGTGCCAGCAGCTCCGAGCGGAGCTATGGCTACACCTTC	CASSSERSYGYTF
NA	15	NA	TRBJ1-2	TRBV12-5	TGTGCTAGTGGTTTGGGGGCCGGGAACCGCTATGGCTACACCTTC	CASGLGAGNRYGYTF
many	14	NA	TRBJ1-2	TRBV6-2/TRBV6-3	TGTGCCAGCAGTTACTCGAACGGCTACTATGGCTACACCTTC	CASSYSNGYYGYTF